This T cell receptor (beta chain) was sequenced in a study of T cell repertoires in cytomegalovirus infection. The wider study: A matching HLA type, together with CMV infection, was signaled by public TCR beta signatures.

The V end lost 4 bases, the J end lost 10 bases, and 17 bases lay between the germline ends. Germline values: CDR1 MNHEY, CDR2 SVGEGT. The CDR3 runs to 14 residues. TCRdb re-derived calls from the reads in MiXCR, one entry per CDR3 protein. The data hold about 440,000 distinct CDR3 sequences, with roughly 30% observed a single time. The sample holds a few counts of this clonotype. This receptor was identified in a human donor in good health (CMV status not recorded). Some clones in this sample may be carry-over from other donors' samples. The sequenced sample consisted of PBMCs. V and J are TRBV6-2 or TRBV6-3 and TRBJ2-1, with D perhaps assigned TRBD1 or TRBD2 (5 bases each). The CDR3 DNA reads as TGTGCCAGCAGTTCCGGGACCAAATCCCCCGAGCAGTTCTTC. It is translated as CASSSGTKSPEQFF.